This TCR beta chain emerged from a study of early T cells in non-severe SARS-CoV-2 infection. Study in general: Sequencing used unsorted whole-blood bulk RNA, so chains lack pairing.

Study results and caveats: Comparison of clonotypes with VDJdb favored anti-spike CD8 responses while missing private and CD4 specificities.

Researchers attached unique molecular identifiers to individual cDNA molecules. One entry per CDR3 protein results from TCRdb running MiXCR on the 5' RACE reads. The sample holds approximately 52,000 distinct CDR3 sequences, around 8% seen once. This clonotype showed up many times. Its target is not known. CDR3 size: 13 residues. CDR1 and CDR2 (germline): DFQATT, SNEGSKA (reference sequence). Trimming stripped 2 bases from V and 5 bases from J, with 10 bases between. The sequence came from an adult who was a healthcare worker with PCR-confirmed SARS-CoV-2 infection or an uninfected control (not recorded which). The chain uses TRBV20-1 and TRBJ2-1; D possibly corresponds to TRBD1 (6 bases). The specimen sequenced was whole blood. In nucleotides, the CDR3 is TGCAGTGCTAGACAGGGGCCCCACAATGAGCAGTTCTTC. Its protein is CSARQGPHNEQFF.